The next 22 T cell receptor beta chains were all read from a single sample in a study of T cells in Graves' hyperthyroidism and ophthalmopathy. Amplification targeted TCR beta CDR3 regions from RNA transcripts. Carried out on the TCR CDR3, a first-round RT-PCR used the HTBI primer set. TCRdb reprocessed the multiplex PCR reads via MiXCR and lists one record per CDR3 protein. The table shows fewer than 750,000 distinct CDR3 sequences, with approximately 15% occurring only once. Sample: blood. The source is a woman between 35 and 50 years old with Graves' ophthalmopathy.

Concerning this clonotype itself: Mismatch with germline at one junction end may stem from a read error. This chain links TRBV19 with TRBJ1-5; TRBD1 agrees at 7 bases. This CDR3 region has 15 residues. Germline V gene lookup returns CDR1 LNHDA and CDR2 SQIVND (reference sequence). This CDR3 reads CASSIRDSSYQPQHF. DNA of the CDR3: TGTGCCAGTAGTATCCGGGACAGTAGCTATCAGCCCCAGCATTTT.

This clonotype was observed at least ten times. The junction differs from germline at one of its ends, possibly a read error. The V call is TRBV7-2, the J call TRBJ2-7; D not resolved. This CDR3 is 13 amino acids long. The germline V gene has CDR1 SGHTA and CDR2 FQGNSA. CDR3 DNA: TGTGCCAGCAACTTAAAAAGAAACTACGAGCAGTACTTC. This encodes CASNLKRNYEQYF.

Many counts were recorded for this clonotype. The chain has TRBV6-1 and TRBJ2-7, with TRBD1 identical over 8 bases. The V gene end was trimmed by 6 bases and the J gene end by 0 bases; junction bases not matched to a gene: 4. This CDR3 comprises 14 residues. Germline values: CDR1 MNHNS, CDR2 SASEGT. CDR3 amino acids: CASRRTGPSYEQYF. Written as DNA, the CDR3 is TGTGCCAGCAGACGGACAGGGCCCTCCTACGAGCAGTACTTC.

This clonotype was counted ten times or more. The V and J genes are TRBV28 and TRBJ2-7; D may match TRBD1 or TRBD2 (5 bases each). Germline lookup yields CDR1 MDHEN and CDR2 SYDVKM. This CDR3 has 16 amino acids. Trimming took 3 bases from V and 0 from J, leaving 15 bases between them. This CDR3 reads CASSFGQGDHSYEQYF. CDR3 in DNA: TGTGCCAGCAGTTTCGGCCAGGGAGATCACTCCTACGAGCAGTACTTC.

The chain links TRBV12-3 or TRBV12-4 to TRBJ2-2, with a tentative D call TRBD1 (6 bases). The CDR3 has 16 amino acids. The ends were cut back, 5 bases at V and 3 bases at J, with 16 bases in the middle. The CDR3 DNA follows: TGTGCCAGCAGTGCGAGGGGGATATCGGACACCGGGGAGCTGTTTTTT. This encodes CASSARGISDTGELFF.

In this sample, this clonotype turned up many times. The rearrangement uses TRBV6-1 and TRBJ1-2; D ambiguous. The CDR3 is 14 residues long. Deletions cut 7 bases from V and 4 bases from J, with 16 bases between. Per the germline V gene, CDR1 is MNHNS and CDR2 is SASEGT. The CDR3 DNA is TGTGCCAGCACCAAGACGTTGGGGTCCTATGGCTACACCTTC. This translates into CASTKTLGSYGYTF.

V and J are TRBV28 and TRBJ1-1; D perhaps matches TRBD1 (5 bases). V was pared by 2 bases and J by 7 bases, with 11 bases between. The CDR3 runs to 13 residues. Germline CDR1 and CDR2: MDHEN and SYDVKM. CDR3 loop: CASSLRLGHEAFF. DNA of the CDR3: TGTGCCAGCAGTTTACGTTTGGGGCATGAAGCTTTCTTT.

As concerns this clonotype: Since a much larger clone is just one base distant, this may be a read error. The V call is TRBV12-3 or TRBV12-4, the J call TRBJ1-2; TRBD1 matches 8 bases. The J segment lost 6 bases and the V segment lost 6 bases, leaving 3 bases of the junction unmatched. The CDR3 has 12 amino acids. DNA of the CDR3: TGTGCCAGCAGACCGACAGGGGATGGCTACACCTTC. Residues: CASRPTGDGYTF.

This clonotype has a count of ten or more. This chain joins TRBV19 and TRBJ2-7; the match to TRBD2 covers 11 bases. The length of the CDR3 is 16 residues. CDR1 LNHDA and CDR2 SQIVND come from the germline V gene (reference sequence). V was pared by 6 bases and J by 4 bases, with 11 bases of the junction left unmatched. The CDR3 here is CASRETGTSGRYEQYF. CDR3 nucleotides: TGTGCCAGTAGGGAAACCGGGACTAGCGGACGATACGAGCAGTACTTC.

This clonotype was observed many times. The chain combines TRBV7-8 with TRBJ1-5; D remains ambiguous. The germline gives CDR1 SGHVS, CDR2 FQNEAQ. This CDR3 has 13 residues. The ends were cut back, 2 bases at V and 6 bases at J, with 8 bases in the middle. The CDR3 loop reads CASSLNSGQPQHF. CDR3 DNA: TGTGCCAGCAGCTTAAACTCGGGTCAGCCCCAGCATTTT.

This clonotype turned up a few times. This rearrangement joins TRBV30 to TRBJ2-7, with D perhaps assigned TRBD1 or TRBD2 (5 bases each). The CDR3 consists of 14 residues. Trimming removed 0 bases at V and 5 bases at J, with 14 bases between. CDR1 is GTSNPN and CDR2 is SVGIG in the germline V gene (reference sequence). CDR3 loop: CAWSVLGQGNEQYF. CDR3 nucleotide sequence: TGTGCCTGGAGTGTACTAGGGCAGGGAAACGAGCAGTACTTC. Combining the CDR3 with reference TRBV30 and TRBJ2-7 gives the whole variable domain SQTIHQWPATLVQPVGSPLSLECTVEGTSNPNLYWYRQAAGRGLQLLFYSVGIGQISSEVPQNLSASRPQDRQFILSSKKLLLSDSGFYLCAWSVLGQGNEQYFGPGTRLTVT.

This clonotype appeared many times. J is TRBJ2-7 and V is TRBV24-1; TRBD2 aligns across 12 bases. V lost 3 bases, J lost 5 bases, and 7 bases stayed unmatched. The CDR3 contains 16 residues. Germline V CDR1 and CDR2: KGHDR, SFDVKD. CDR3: CATSDRLAGGPDEQYF. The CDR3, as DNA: TGTGCCACCAGTGATCGTCTAGCGGGAGGGCCTGACGAGCAGTACTTC.

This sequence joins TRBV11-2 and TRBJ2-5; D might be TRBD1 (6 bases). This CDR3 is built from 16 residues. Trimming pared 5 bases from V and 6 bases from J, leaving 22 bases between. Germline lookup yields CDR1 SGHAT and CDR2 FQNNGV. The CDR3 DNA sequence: TGTGCCAGCAGCCAGTCTACAGGGCAGATGATAAAGACCCAGTACTTC. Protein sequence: CASSQSTGQMIKTQYF.

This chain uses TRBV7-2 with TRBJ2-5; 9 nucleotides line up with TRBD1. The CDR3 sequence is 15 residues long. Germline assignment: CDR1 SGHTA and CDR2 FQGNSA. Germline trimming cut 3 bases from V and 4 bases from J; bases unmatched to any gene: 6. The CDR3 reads CASSFRTGERETQYF. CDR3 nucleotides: TGTGCCAGCAGCTTCAGGACAGGGGAGCGAGAGACCCAGTACTTC.

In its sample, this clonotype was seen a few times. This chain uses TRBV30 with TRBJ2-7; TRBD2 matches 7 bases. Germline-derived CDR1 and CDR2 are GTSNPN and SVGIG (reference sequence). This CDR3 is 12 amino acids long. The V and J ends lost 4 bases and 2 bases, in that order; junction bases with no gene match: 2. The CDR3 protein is CAWTSGAYEQYF. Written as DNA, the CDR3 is TGTGCCTGGACTAGCGGAGCCTACGAGCAGTACTTC.

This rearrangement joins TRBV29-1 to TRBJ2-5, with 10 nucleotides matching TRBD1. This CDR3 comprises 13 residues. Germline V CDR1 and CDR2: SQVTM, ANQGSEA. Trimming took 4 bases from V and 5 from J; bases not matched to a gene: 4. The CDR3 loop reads CSVAGQGMETQYF. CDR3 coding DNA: TGCAGCGTTGCGGGACAGGGGATGGAGACCCAGTACTTC.

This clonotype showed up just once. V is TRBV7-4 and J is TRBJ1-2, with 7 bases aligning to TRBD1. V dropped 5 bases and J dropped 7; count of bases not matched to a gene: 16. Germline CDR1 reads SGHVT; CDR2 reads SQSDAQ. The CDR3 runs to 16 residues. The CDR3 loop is CASSPPPETGRLGYTF. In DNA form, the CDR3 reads TGTGCCAGCAGCCCCCCACCAGAGACAGGGAGGCTTGGCTACACCTTC.

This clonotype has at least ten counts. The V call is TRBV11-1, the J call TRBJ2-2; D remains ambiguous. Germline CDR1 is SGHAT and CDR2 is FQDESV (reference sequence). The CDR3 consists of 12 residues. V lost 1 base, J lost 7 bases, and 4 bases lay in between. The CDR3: CASSLGIGELFF. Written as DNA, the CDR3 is TGTGCCAGCAGCTTAGGGATCGGGGAGCTGTTTTTT.

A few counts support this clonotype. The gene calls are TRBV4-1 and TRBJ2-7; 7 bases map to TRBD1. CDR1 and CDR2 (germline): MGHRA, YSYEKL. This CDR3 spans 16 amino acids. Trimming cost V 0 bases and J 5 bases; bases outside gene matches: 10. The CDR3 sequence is CASSQDTVGGRDEQYF. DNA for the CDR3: TGCGCCAGCAGCCAAGATACTGTAGGGGGCAGAGACGAGCAGTACTTC.

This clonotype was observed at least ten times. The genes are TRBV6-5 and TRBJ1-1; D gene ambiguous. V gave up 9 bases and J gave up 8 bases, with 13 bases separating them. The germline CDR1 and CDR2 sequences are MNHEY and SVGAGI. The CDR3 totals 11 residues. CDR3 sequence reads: CASHVLGEAFF. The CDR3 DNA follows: TGTGCCAGTCACGTTTTGGGCGAAGCTTTCTTT.

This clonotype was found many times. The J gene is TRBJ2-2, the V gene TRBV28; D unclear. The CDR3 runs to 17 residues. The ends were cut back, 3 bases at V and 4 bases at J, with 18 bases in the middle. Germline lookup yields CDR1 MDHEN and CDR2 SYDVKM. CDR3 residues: CASSFMAYRTLTGELFF. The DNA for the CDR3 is TGTGCCAGCAGTTTCATGGCCTACCGAACCCTCACCGGGGAGCTGTTTTTT.

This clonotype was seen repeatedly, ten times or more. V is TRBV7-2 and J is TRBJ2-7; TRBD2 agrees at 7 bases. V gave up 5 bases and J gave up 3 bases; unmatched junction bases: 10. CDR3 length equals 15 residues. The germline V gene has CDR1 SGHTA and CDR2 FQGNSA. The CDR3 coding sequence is TGTGCCAGCAGCCGTCCGGCTAGCGGCAACTACGAGCAGTACTTC. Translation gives CASSRPASGNYEQYF.